What follows describes a single TCR beta chain. Its antigen is unidentified. Library preparation (for TCRbeta) was performed with unique molecular identifiers. Each CDR3 protein gets one entry after TCRdb re-called the PCR reads with MiXCR. The sample yields more than 200,000 distinct CDR3 sequences, approximately 15% seen once. Looked up from germline, CDR1 is MNHEY and CDR2 is SVGEGT. This CDR3 region has 15 residues. V shed 6 bases, J shed 2 bases, and the junction held 7 bases outside the gene matches. The data are from a study of T-cell reconstitution after alpha-beta-depleted transplantation in children. Study-wide findings and caveats: There were some patients whose high TCRbeta diversity at day 60 came from surviving recipient T cells and thymic progenitors.

V gene TRBV6-2 or TRBV6-3 combines with J gene TRBJ2-7; TRBD2 matches 10 bases. This receptor was obtained from a male patient aged 2-10 years who had a stem cell transplant for acute lymphoblastic leukemia, so the T cells may come from the graft donor. The sequencing used PBMCs, mostly from graft donor cells, collected 360 days after TCRalphabeta/CD19-depleted stem cell transplant. CDR3 DNA: TGTGCCAGCAGCCACCGGACTAGCGGTACCTACGAGCAGTACTTC. As protein: CASSHRTSGTYEQYF.